The 20 T cell receptor beta chains given below trace back to one sample, sequenced in a study of blood T cell repertoires in COVID-19. TCRdb's copy holds only in-frame clones and misses some; the assay was immunoSEQ multiplex PCR. The sample yields 130,000 to 150,000 clones, under 85% seen once. The sample comprised peripheral blood. The receptors shown here come from a human donor in a cohort sampled during active COVID-19.

The rearrangement joins TRBV7-2 to TRBJ1-2; TRBD1 matches at 9 bases. The CDR3 is 13 amino acids. The germline V gene encodes CDR1 SGHTA and CDR2 FQGNSA. V lost 5 bases and J lost 8; bases outside the gene matches: 6. The CDR3 sequence: CASSTRDREGYTF. In nucleotides, the CDR3 is TGTGCCAGCAGCACCAGGGACAGGGAGGGCTACACCTTC.

The gene calls are TRBV24-1 and TRBJ2-1; TRBD1 aligns across 7 bases. From germline, CDR1 is KGHDR and CDR2 SFDVKD. This CDR3 contains 15 residues. J lost 7 bases, V lost 4 bases, and 9 bases had no gene match. CDR3 coding DNA: TGTGCCACCAGTGAGCCGGGACAGAAGATGAATGAGCAGTTCTTC. This encodes CATSEPGQKMNEQFF.

In its sample, this clone was seen a few times. The chain uses TRBV7-8 and TRBJ1-1; 9 nucleotides match TRBD1. Trimming cost V 2 bases and J 1 base; bases outside gene matches: 11. The V gene's germline CDR1 is SGHVS and CDR2 FQNEAQ. There are 18 residues in the CDR3. CDR3 bases: TGTGCCAGCAGCTTACGATGGATTAGGGGACAGGGGAACACTGAAGCTTTCTTT. The encoded protein is CASSLRWIRGQGNTEAFF.

The chain combines TRBV6-2 or TRBV6-3 with TRBJ2-3; TRBD2 matches at 11 bases. V gave up 7 bases and J gave up 4 bases; unmatched junction bases: 7. CDR1 and CDR2 (germline): MNHEY, SVGEGT. The CDR3 is made up of 15 amino acids. Here the CDR3 reads CASIPSGGFADTQYF. The CDR3 nucleotides read TGTGCCAGCATCCCTAGCGGGGGGTTTGCAGATACGCAGTATTTT.

The chain couples TRBV6-5 to TRBJ1-2; 7 bases fit TRBD1. V trimming: 6 bases; J trimming: 1 base; junction bases outside the gene matches: 5. This CDR3 has 14 residues. Germline CDR1 reads MNHEY; CDR2 reads SVGAGI. CDR3 in DNA: TGTGCCAGCAGGAAGACAGGGTTTAACTATGGCTACACCTTC. Translating gives CASRKTGFNYGYTF.

The chain carries TRBV4-2 and TRBJ2-5; 9 bases are shared with TRBD2. The CDR3 length is 17 residues. V was clipped by 1 base and J by 2 bases; unmatched bases: 8. Germline V CDR1 and CDR2: LGHNA, YNFKEQ. Here the CDR3 reads CASSQGGLAGGQETQYF. The CDR3 DNA sequence: TGTGCCAGCAGCCAAGGGGGACTAGCAGGTGGGCAAGAGACCCAGTACTTC.

This clone was seen more than once but under ten times. The V and J genes are TRBV10-2 and TRBJ1-3; D perhaps matches TRBD1 (6 bases). CDR1 and CDR2 from the germline V gene are WSHSY and SAAADI. The CDR3 extends over 15 amino acids. V lost 5 bases and J lost 1, with 12 bases in between. CDR3 loop: CASSLGGKSGNTIYF. The CDR3 DNA is TGCGCCAGCAGTTTAGGGGGTAAATCTGGAAACACCATATATTTT.

The gene calls are TRBV11-2 and TRBJ2-5; D is ambiguous. The CDR3 runs 11 residues. The V gene lost 5 bases and the J gene lost 2 bases, with 3 bases spanning the gap. Germline-derived CDR1 and CDR2 are SGHAT and FQNNGV. The CDR3, as DNA: TGTGCCAGCAGCGCGCAAGAGACCCAGTACTTC. This sequence encodes CASSAQETQYF.

J is TRBJ2-5 and V is TRBV5-4; TRBD2 matches 7 bases. V trimming: 1 base; J trimming: 0 bases; junction bases outside the gene matches: 3. This CDR3 has 15 amino acids. CDR1 SGHNT and CDR2 YYREEE come from the germline V gene (reference sequence). The CDR3: CASSLTAGYQETQYF. The CDR3 bases are TGTGCCAGCAGCTTGACAGCGGGGTACCAAGAGACCCAGTACTTC.

The chain has TRBV15 and TRBJ2-3; perhaps TRBD2 as D (6 bases). Germline assignment: CDR1 LNHNV and CDR2 YYDKDF (reference sequence). The CDR3 loop spans 15 amino acids. Trimming left V 1 base short and J 1 base short, with 9 bases between. The CDR3 sequence is CATSRVSGGTDTQYF. In nucleotides, the CDR3 is TGTGCCACCAGCAGAGTCTCGGGGGGCACAGATACGCAGTATTTT.

The chain combines TRBV12-3 or TRBV12-4 with TRBJ2-3; D gene unclear. This CDR3 is built from 12 residues. V gave up 5 bases and J gave up 4 bases, with 7 bases separating them. CDR3 coding DNA: TGTGCCAGCAGTCCGCGAGCAGATACGCAGTATTTT. It is translated as CASSPRADTQYF.

The rearrangement joins TRBV7-6 to TRBJ1-2; 7 nucleotides agree with TRBD1. The J segment lost 2 bases and the V segment lost 5 bases, leaving 8 bases of the junction unmatched. Germline CDR1 and CDR2: SGHVS and FNYEAQ. The CDR3 sequence is 15 residues long. The CDR3 sequence: CASSPWTGRNYGYTF. The CDR3 DNA is TGTGCCAGCAGCCCGTGGACAGGACGAAACTATGGCTACACCTTC.

This chain links TRBV5-1 with TRBJ2-3, with D unresolved. CDR3 length: 13 amino acids. Looked up from germline, CDR1 is SGHRS and CDR2 is YFSETQ. Trimming cost V 7 bases and J 4 bases, with 13 bases left between them. The CDR3, as DNA: TGCGCCAGCTTCAACCCCGGAGCAGATACGCAGTATTTT. Protein sequence: CASFNPGADTQYF.

The genes are TRBV3-1 (or the pseudogene TRBV3-2) and TRBJ2-3, with 15 bases fitting TRBD2. V was clipped by 5 bases and J by 6 bases; unmatched bases: 0. Germline V gene sequence: CDR1 LGHDT, CDR2 YNNKEL (reference sequence). CDR3 length equals 14 residues. CDR3 sequence reads: CASSGTSGGDTQYF. The CDR3 DNA reads TGTGCCAGCAGCGGGACTAGCGGGGGGGATACGCAGTATTTT.

This rearrangement joins TRBV7-2 to TRBJ2-1, with TRBD2 matching 7 bases. V was pared by 0 bases and J by 6 bases, with 8 bases of the junction left unmatched. The CDR3 spans 16 residues. The germline V gene encodes CDR1 SGHTA and CDR2 FQGNSA. CDR3 protein: CASSLAGRGRSNEQFF. The CDR3 DNA follows: TGTGCCAGCAGCTTAGCTGGGCGGGGGAGGAGCAATGAGCAGTTCTTC.

The chain has TRBV4-1 and TRBJ2-2, with D unclear. Germline CDR1 and CDR2: MGHRA and YSYEKL. The CDR3 consists of 15 residues. V lost 3 bases and J 1 base, leaving 9 bases between the germline ends. The CDR3 nucleotides are TGCGCCAGCAGCCAGTTAGTAGTGAACACCGGGGAGCTGTTTTTT. Translating it yields CASSQLVVNTGELFF.

This chain uses TRBV19 with TRBJ2-5; 8 positions agree with TRBD1. V trimming: 1 base; J trimming: 4 bases; junction bases outside the gene matches: 8. This CDR3 region has 16 residues. The V gene's germline CDR1 is LNHDA and CDR2 SQIVND (reference sequence). The CDR3 spells CASSIAGTGLLETQYF. The CDR3 DNA is TGTGCCAGTAGTATAGCAGGGACAGGTCTATTAGAGACCCAGTACTTC.

V and J are TRBV2 and TRBJ1-5, with a tentative D call TRBD1 (5 bases). V lost 4 bases and J lost 4, with 11 bases in between. In germline, CDR1 is SNHLY, CDR2 FYNNEI. This CDR3 comprises 14 residues. CDR3 sequence reads: CASSADRNNQPQHF. The CDR3 DNA reads TGTGCCAGCAGTGCAGACAGAAATAATCAGCCCCAGCATTTT.

This chain links TRBV11-3 with TRBJ2-1; 10 bases are a match to TRBD2. The CDR3 has 15 residues. CDR1 is SGHNT and CDR2 is YENEEA in the germline V gene. J was trimmed by 5 bases and V by 8 bases; bases with no gene match: 9. For the CDR3, the DNA is TGTGCCAGCCAAACCAGGACTAGCGGAAACAATGAGCAGTTCTTC. Amino acid sequence: CASQTRTSGNNEQFF. Together with reference TRBV11-3 and TRBJ2-1, the CDR3 gives the full variable domain: EAGVVQSPRYKIIEKKQPVAFWCNPISGHNTLYWYLQNLGQGPELLIRYENEEAVDDSQLPKDRFSAERLKGVDSTLKIQPAELGDSAVYLCASQTRTSGNNEQFFGPGTRLTVL.

The chain recombines TRBV6-5 with TRBJ2-5; the match to TRBD2 covers 11 bases. Germline CDR1 reads MNHEY; CDR2 reads SVGAGI. With V trimmed by 5 bases and J by 2 bases, 4 bases remained unmatched. This CDR3 is built from 15 residues. The CDR3 sequence is CASSRLAGSQETQYF. The CDR3 nucleotides read TGTGCCAGCAGTCGACTAGCGGGATCTCAAGAGACCCAGTACTTC.